Presented here are 31 T cell receptor beta chains from one specimen sequenced in a study of CD8 T cells in ankylosing spondylitis. MiXCR, applied by TCRdb to the 5' RACE reads, yields one record per CDR3 protein. The table includes a few hundred thousand distinct CDR3 sequences, about 18% detected once. Source material: blood, either unsorted or a sorted T cell fraction (not recorded which). The receptor source for this set is a male donor with ankylosing spondylitis or in good health (not recorded which).

Of note for this clonotype: A much larger clone differs from this one at a single base, so this may be a read error. V gene TRBV30 combines with J gene TRBJ2-2; no clear D gene. Per the germline V gene, CDR1 is GTSNPN and CDR2 is SVGIG (reference sequence). Between the trimmed V and J ends, which lost 4 bases and 10 bases, there was a span of 22 bases. The CDR3 is 15 amino acids. The CDR3: CAWTSPLGLAEELFF. In DNA, the CDR3 is TGTGCCTGGACCTCTCCCTTAGGGCTGGCCGAGGAGCTGTTTTTT.

The rearrangement joins TRBV12-3 or TRBV12-4 to TRBJ2-1; 10 bases are a match to TRBD2. The CDR3 length is 16 residues. V was clipped by 4 bases and J by 2 bases; unmatched bases: 5. The DNA of the CDR3 is TGTGCCAGCAGTTCCAGACTAGCGGGTACCTACAATGAGCAGTTCTTC. Its protein is CASSSRLAGTYNEQFF.

This clonotype turned up a few times. This chain connects TRBV28 to TRBJ2-1; TRBD2 matches 8 bases. The CDR3 length is 16 residues. Per germline, CDR1 MDHEN and CDR2 SYDVKM. V lost 7 bases and J lost 2; bases outside the gene matches: 10. CDR3 loop: CASNTLAGRTYNEQFF. CDR3 DNA: TGTGCCAGCAATACTTTAGCGGGGCGAACCTACAATGAGCAGTTCTTC.

This clonotype was seen a handful of times. This sequence joins TRBV7-8 and TRBJ2-1, with D tentatively TRBD2 (6 bases). Trimming took off 3 bases at V and 2 bases at J, with 17 bases between the two ends. Germline V gives CDR1 SGHVS, CDR2 FQNEAQ. The length of the CDR3 is 17 residues. The CDR3 sequence is CASSLTVTRMAYNEQFF. In DNA form, the CDR3 reads TGTGCCAGCAGCTTGACCGTGACTAGAATGGCCTACAATGAGCAGTTCTTC.

The chain uses TRBV27 and TRBJ2-3; TRBD1 aligns across 8 bases. The CDR3 runs 14 residues. V shed 4 bases and J 4 bases; nucleotides not matched to a gene: 4. The germline CDR1 and CDR2 sequences are MNHEY and SMNVEV (reference sequence). The CDR3 DNA is TGTGCCAGCAGTTCCGCGGACAGGGCAGATACGCAGTATTTT. The encoded protein is CASSSADRADTQYF.

This clonotype was seen a few times. The V gene is TRBV12-3 or TRBV12-4, the J gene TRBJ2-3, with D possibly called TRBD1 or TRBD2 (6 bases each). There are 13 residues in the CDR3. Trimming pared 7 bases from V and 2 bases from J, leaving 10 bases between. The CDR3 DNA sequence: TGTGCCAGCACTCGGGGGCCCACAGATACGCAGTATTTT. This gives the protein CASTRGPTDTQYF.

The genes are TRBV7-3 and TRBJ2-1; the match to TRBD2 covers 7 bases. This CDR3 is built from 17 residues. V dropped 0 bases and J dropped 1; count of bases not matched to a gene: 6. Germline assignment: CDR1 SGHTA and CDR2 FQGTGA. CDR3 sequence: CASSLTGGGTSYNEQFF. The CDR3 DNA reads TGTGCCAGCAGCTTAACTGGGGGGGGAACTTCCTACAATGAGCAGTTCTTC.

The chain combines TRBV3-1 with TRBJ1-5, with D maybe TRBD1 (5 bases). Germline V CDR1 and CDR2: LGHDT, YNNKEL (reference sequence). The CDR3 spans 14 residues. V lost 6 bases to trimming and J lost 7 bases, with 16 bases between them. The CDR3 sequence: CASSPTGGLQPQHF. CDR3 sequence (DNA): TGTGCCAGCAGTCCGACCGGGGGATTGCAGCCCCAGCATTTT.

The chain uses TRBV20-1 and TRBJ1-1; D is perhaps TRBD1 (5 bases). The CDR3 has 14 amino acids. V shed 6 bases and J shed 5 bases, with 19 bases lying between them. Germline V CDR1 and CDR2: DFQATT, SNEGSKA (reference sequence). The CDR3 loop is CSAWLPGLGTEAFF. The CDR3 DNA sequence: TGCAGTGCCTGGCTCCCAGGGCTGGGTACTGAAGCTTTCTTT.

The table lists this clonotype with a few counts. The rearrangement links TRBV10-3 to TRBJ2-1; the D gene is possibly TRBD2 (7 bases). Per germline, CDR1 ENHRY and CDR2 SYGVKD. CDR3 length equals 15 residues. Trimming cost V 4 bases and J 2 bases, with 12 bases left between them. CDR3 sequence (DNA): TGTGCCATCAGTGTAGGGGAGGGGGCCTACAATGAGCAGTTCTTC. It yields the protein CAISVGEGAYNEQFF.

V and J are TRBV4-3 and TRBJ2-3; 10 positions match TRBD2. V trimming: 0 bases; J trimming: 10 bases; junction bases outside the gene matches: 16. This CDR3 region has 18 residues. CDR1 is LGHNA, CDR2 YSLEER, per germline. The CDR3 region is CASSQDYRQGAGGHAQYF. The DNA of the CDR3 is TGCGCCAGCAGCCAAGATTACCGGCAGGGAGCGGGAGGGCATGCGCAGTATTTT.

Only a few counts were recorded for this clonotype. The CDR3: CASSPGTLSYNEQFF. The CDR3 bases are TGTGCCAGCAGTCCAGGGACCCTCTCCTACAATGAGCAGTTCTTC. V and J are TRBV27 and TRBJ2-1; D is possibly TRBD1 or TRBD2 (5 bases each). CDR1 is MNHEY, CDR2 SMNVEV, per germline (reference sequence). CDR3 size: 15 residues. V was cut by 5 bases and J by 0 bases, with 11 bases left in between.

This chain links TRBV27 with TRBJ2-1; 7 nucleotides align to TRBD2. The CDR3 totals 16 residues. With V trimmed by 6 bases and J by 6 bases, 14 bases remained unmatched. Germline V gene sequence: CDR1 MNHEY, CDR2 SMNVEV (reference sequence). The chain's CDR3 is CASSRLPIGGSNEQFF. The CDR3 coding sequence is TGTGCCAGCAGCCGACTCCCTATCGGCGGGAGCAATGAGCAGTTCTTC.

This clonotype was detected ten times or more. The V call is TRBV3-1, the J call TRBJ2-7, with TRBD2 identical over 10 bases. The length of the CDR3 is 14 residues. V lost 4 bases and J lost 3; bases outside the gene matches: 3. Germline V lookup: CDR1 LGHDT, CDR2 YNNKEL (reference sequence). Here the CDR3 reads CASSPGLAVYEQYF. In nucleotides, the CDR3 is TGTGCCAGCAGCCCCGGACTAGCGGTCTACGAGCAGTACTTC.

This clonotype was seen only a few times. The chain combines TRBV12-3 or TRBV12-4 with TRBJ1-4; 9 nucleotides match TRBD1. V lost 4 bases and J lost 8; bases outside the gene matches: 8. The CDR3 spans 15 residues. The CDR3 coding sequence is TGTGCCAGCAGTTCCGGACAGGGGCCAGTAGAAAAACTGTTTTTT. Translated, it gives CASSSGQGPVEKLFF.

This clonotype came up a few times. The chain links TRBV20-1 to TRBJ2-3, with D possibly matching TRBD2 (5 bases). The CDR3 length is 14 residues. The germline V gene has CDR1 DFQATT and CDR2 SNEGSKA (reference sequence). Trimming left V 5 bases short and J 0 bases short, with 12 bases between. In DNA form, the CDR3 reads TGCAGTGCTCGCGGGCTAGGTAGCACAGATACGCAGTATTTT. It is translated as CSARGLGSTDTQYF.

This clonotype came up many times. This rearrangement joins TRBV5-1 to TRBJ1-1, with 9 bases that match TRBD1. This CDR3 comprises 14 residues. Looked up from germline, CDR1 is SGHRS and CDR2 is YFSETQ. Germline trimming cut 2 bases from V and 4 bases from J; bases unmatched to any gene: 3. CDR3 nucleotide sequence: TGCGCCAGCAGCTTTGTGACAGGGGGCACTGAAGCTTTCTTT. Translating gives CASSFVTGGTEAFF. Full variable domain (rest looked up from reference TRBV5-1 and TRBJ1-1): KAGVTQTPRYLIKTRGQQVTLSCSPISGHRSVSWYQQTPGQGLQFLFEYFSETQRNKGNFPGRFSGRQFSNSRSEMNVSTLELGDSALYLCASSFVTGGTEAFFGQGTRLTVV.

The chain uses TRBV7-6 and TRBJ2-5, with a tentative D call TRBD1 (6 bases). Germline V CDR1 and CDR2: SGHVS, FNYEAQ. The CDR3 totals 14 residues. The germline V and J ends were trimmed by 5 bases and 5 bases, with 15 bases remaining between them. The CDR3 bases are TGTGCCAGCAGCGCAGGGGTGGGGAAGGAGACCCAGTACTTC. It specifies CASSAGVGKETQYF. Full variable domain (outside the CDR3, taken from reference TRBV7-6 and TRBJ2-5): GAGVSQSPRYKVTKRGQDVALRCDPISGHVSLYWYRQALGQGPEFLTYFNYEAQQDKSGLPNDRFSAERPEGSISTLTIQRTEQRDSAMYRCASSAGVGKETQYFGPGTRLLVL.

This rearrangement joins TRBV20-1 to TRBJ2-1, with D maybe TRBD1 (5 bases). Germline CDR1 is DFQATT and CDR2 is SNEGSKA (reference sequence). The V and J ends lost 1 base and 10 bases respectively, with 8 bases between them. The CDR3 has 11 residues. This chain's CDR3 is CSARVSGEQFF. The CDR3 nucleotides read TGCAGTGCTAGAGTTTCAGGGGAGCAGTTCTTC.

The sample holds a few counts of this clonotype. This sequence joins TRBV5-1 and TRBJ2-1; the match to TRBD2 covers 7 bases. The CDR3 runs 16 residues. Trimming removed 0 bases from V and 6 bases from J; junction bases left unmatched: 9. Germline V gene sequence: CDR1 SGHRS, CDR2 YFSETQ. CDR3 region: CASSLVSRETFNEQFF. The DNA for the CDR3 is TGCGCCAGCAGCTTGGTTTCGCGGGAGACGTTCAATGAGCAGTTCTTC.

This clonotype has just a few counts. This chain connects TRBV6-5 to TRBJ1-1; no definite D call. V shed 6 bases and J shed 1 base, with 6 bases lying between them. This CDR3 comprises 12 residues. Germline V gene data show CDR1 as MNHEY and CDR2 as SVGAGI. The CDR3 DNA sequence: TGTGCCAGCAGCTTTAGGAACACTGAAGCTTTCTTT. This sequence encodes CASSFRNTEAFF.

The chain combines TRBV15 with TRBJ2-3, with D perhaps TRBD1 (5 bases). The V gene's germline CDR1 is LNHNV and CDR2 YYDKDF (reference sequence). Trimming stripped 0 bases from V and 6 bases from J, with 10 bases between. The CDR3 is 14 amino acids. The CDR3 here is CATSRDQGADTQYF. The CDR3 DNA sequence: TGTGCCACCAGCAGAGATCAGGGCGCGGATACGCAGTATTTT.

The chain carries TRBV6-5 and TRBJ1-2, with 9 bases aligning to TRBD1. V lost 3 bases, J lost 6 bases, and 2 bases stayed unmatched. The V gene's germline CDR1 is MNHEY and CDR2 SVGAGI. The CDR3 is made up of 13 amino acids. The CDR3 bases are TGTGCCAGCAGTTATACAGGGGGCGATGGCTACACCTTC. This codes for CASSYTGGDGYTF.

This clonotype was recorded many times. V gene TRBV7-2 combines with J gene TRBJ2-2, with 10 bases aligning to TRBD2. This CDR3 comprises 16 residues. Per germline, CDR1 SGHTA and CDR2 FQGNSA. The J segment lost 2 bases and the V segment lost 5 bases, leaving 5 bases of the junction unmatched. DNA of the CDR3: TGTGCCAGCAGCGTAGGGACTAGCGACAACACCGGGGAGCTGTTTTTT. Protein: CASSVGTSDNTGELFF.

The sample holds one count of this clonotype. V gene TRBV19 combines with J gene TRBJ2-4; D gene ambiguous. Germline V gene lookup returns CDR1 LNHDA and CDR2 SQIVND (reference sequence). The CDR3 is 15 residues long. Trimming left V 2 bases short and J 0 bases short, with 8 bases between. CDR3 loop: CASSIRRGAKNIQYF. The CDR3 region has the DNA TGTGCCAGTAGTATAAGACGCGGAGCCAAAAACATTCAGTACTTC.

Here the CDR3 DNA reads TGTGCCAGTAGTATTGGACACGGCTCCTACGAGCAGTACTTC. It specifies CASSIGHGSYEQYF. The gene calls are TRBV19 and TRBJ2-7, with D possibly TRBD1 on 5 matching bases. V was cut by 3 bases and J by 0 bases, with 9 bases left in between. Germline V gene data show CDR1 as LNHDA and CDR2 as SQIVND (reference sequence). CDR3 length: 14 amino acids.

This clonotype was counted a few times. The chain joins TRBV11-2 to TRBJ2-3; D might be TRBD2 (6 bases). The CDR3 has 15 residues. Germline lookup yields CDR1 SGHAT and CDR2 FQNNGV. V lost 5 bases, J lost 6 bases, and 18 bases lay in between. The chain's CDR3 is CASSHWGVAEDTQYF. The CDR3 nucleotides read TGTGCCAGCAGCCATTGGGGGGTGGCAGAGGATACGCAGTATTTT.

The V and J genes are TRBV29-1 and TRBJ2-3, with 7 nucleotides matching TRBD1. The CDR3 is made up of 13 amino acids. The germline V gene encodes CDR1 SQVTM and CDR2 ANQGSEA. V gave up 5 bases and J gave up 2 bases; unmatched junction bases: 4. CDR3 residues: CSVYRGFTDTQYF. The CDR3 DNA reads as TGCAGCGTTTACAGGGGTTTCACAGATACGCAGTATTTT.

The chain uses TRBV9 and TRBJ2-7, with 12 bases lining up with TRBD1. Germline V gives CDR1 SGDLS, CDR2 YYNGEE. This CDR3 spans 18 amino acids. Trimming cost V 3 bases and J 5 bases; bases outside gene matches: 15. The CDR3 sequence is CASSAYPGTGGELDEQYF. The CDR3 bases are TGTGCCAGCAGCGCCTACCCGGGGACAGGGGGCGAACTGGACGAGCAGTACTTC.

There are a few counts of this clonotype. The V gene is TRBV5-1, the J gene TRBJ2-7; 9 bases are shared with TRBD1. Germline V gives CDR1 SGHRS, CDR2 YFSETQ. The ends lost 1 base at V and 3 bases at J; junction bases unmatched: 2. The CDR3 has 14 residues. The CDR3 DNA reads as TGCGCCAGCAGCTTGTGGACAGGGGACTACGAGCAGTACTTC. Its translation: CASSLWTGDYEQYF. The variable domain in full, with the rest retrieved from reference TRBV5-1 and TRBJ2-7, is KAGVTQTPRYLIKTRGQQVTLSCSPISGHRSVSWYQQTPGQGLQFLFEYFSETQRNKGNFPGRFSGRQFSNSRSEMNVSTLELGDSALYLCASSLWTGDYEQYFGPGTRLTVT.

J is TRBJ2-1 and V is TRBV12-3 or TRBV12-4; a weak D match, TRBD2 (6 bases). V lost 7 bases and J 1 base, leaving 11 bases between the germline ends. This CDR3 region has 14 residues. The CDR3 sequence is CASTLAESYNEQFF. CDR3 DNA: TGTGCCAGCACCTTAGCGGAATCCTACAATGAGCAGTTCTTC.